The 29 T cell receptor beta chains below all came from one sample that was sequenced in a study of tissue T cells after allogeneic stem cell transplantation. TCRdb's table, derived via immunoSEQ multiplex PCR, lists solely in-frame clones and lacks some. The sample lists some 24,000 clones, around 67% occurring once. The starting material was tissue from the ileum, obtained at autopsy. These receptors were collected from a female donor of 60 years or more with lung cancer.

The chain uses TRBV19 and TRBJ1-5, with 8 bases fitting TRBD1. Trimming took 6 bases from V and 2 from J; bases not matched to a gene: 6. The germline V gene has CDR1 LNHDA and CDR2 SQIVND (reference sequence). CDR3 length: 15 residues. The CDR3 DNA is TGTGCCAGTAGGCAGGGGGCGAATGGCAATCAGCCCCAGCATTTT. Translating gives CASRQGANGNQPQHF.

The CDR3 here is CASKGGIQETQYF. In DNA, the CDR3 is TGTGCCAGCAAGGGGGGAATTCAAGAGACCCAGTACTTC. The chain combines TRBV6-6 with TRBJ2-5, with D perhaps TRBD1 or TRBD2 (6 bases each). The ends were cut back, 7 bases at V and 2 bases at J, with 11 bases in the middle. CDR1 is MNHNY and CDR2 is SVGAGI in the germline V gene (reference sequence). The CDR3 totals 13 residues.

The V gene is TRBV7-8, the J gene TRBJ2-6; the D is unclear. Germline V lookup: CDR1 SGHVS, CDR2 FQNEAQ. This CDR3 spans 17 amino acids. Trimming stripped 0 bases from V and 0 bases from J, with 9 bases between. The chain's CDR3 is CASSLAPPSSGANVLTF. The CDR3 nucleotides read TGTGCCAGCAGCTTAGCCCCCCCCAGCTCTGGGGCCAACGTCCTGACTTTC.

This clone occurred once. The chain recombines TRBV29-1 with TRBJ2-3; no clear D gene. This CDR3 has 12 residues. V gave up 1 base and J gave up 7 bases, with 9 bases separating them. The germline V gene encodes CDR1 SQVTM and CDR2 ANQGSEA. CDR3 in amino acids: CSVEVGRNTQYF. CDR3 DNA sequence: TGCAGCGTTGAAGTGGGTAGGAATACGCAGTATTTT.

The gene calls are TRBV3-1 (or the pseudogene TRBV3-2) and TRBJ2-6; no firm D call. Germline CDR1 LGHDT, CDR2 YNNKEL (reference sequence). V lost 3 bases, J lost 0 bases, and 6 bases lay in between. CDR3 length equals 15 residues. The CDR3 region has the DNA TGTGCCAGCAGCCACGCGTACTCTGGGGCCAACGTCCTGACTTTC. The encoded protein is CASSHAYSGANVLTF.

The V call is TRBV7-8, the J call TRBJ2-7; D unresolved. V was cut by 5 bases and J by 3 bases, with 8 bases left in between. CDR1 SGHVS and CDR2 FQNEAQ come from the germline V gene. CDR3 length equals 12 residues. The CDR3 loop reads CASSPRLYEQYF. The CDR3 nucleotides read TGTGCCAGCAGCCCTCGACTCTACGAGCAGTACTTC.

V and J are TRBV11-2 and TRBJ1-1, with D unresolved. The CDR3 covers 16 residues. Germline CDR1 SGHAT, CDR2 FQNNGV. Trimming cost V 4 bases and J 3 bases, with 18 bases left between them. CDR3 sequence reads: CASSSPNSGADTEAFF. The CDR3 DNA reads as TGTGCCAGCAGCTCCCCAAACTCGGGCGCGGACACTGAAGCTTTCTTT.

V and J are TRBV27 and TRBJ1-2; the match to TRBD1 covers 10 bases. Per the germline V gene, CDR1 is MNHEY and CDR2 is SMNVEV (reference sequence). The CDR3 contains 16 residues. Trimming at V came to 4 bases and at J to 0 bases, leaving 5 bases not matched to a gene. CDR3 sequence: CASSSGQGTANYGYTF. CDR3 DNA: TGTGCCAGCAGTTCGGGACAGGGGACAGCTAACTATGGCTACACCTTC.

J is TRBJ1-2 and V is TRBV6-4, with D possibly being TRBD1 (5 bases). Trimming cost V 0 bases and J 7 bases, with 12 bases left between them. Germline CDR1 reads MRHNA; CDR2 reads SNTAGT. This CDR3 contains 14 residues. CDR3 loop: CASSDSGVLGGYTF. CDR3 in DNA: TGTGCCAGCAGTGACTCGGGGGTCCTGGGTGGCTACACCTTC.

This clone has a single count. This chain connects TRBV2 to TRBJ1-3; TRBD1 might be the D (5 bases). In germline, CDR1 is SNHLY, CDR2 FYNNEI. V was shortened by 2 bases and J by 0 bases, with 11 bases between the two germline ends. The CDR3 covers 16 residues. The CDR3 reads CASSEPPGLSGNTIYF. CDR3 sequence (DNA): TGTGCCAGCAGTGAACCTCCAGGGCTCTCTGGAAACACCATATATTTT.

This clone was seen more than once but under ten times. The rearrangement links TRBV5-1 to TRBJ2-2, with unresolved D. The CDR3 length is 16 residues. Deletions cut 1 base from V and 0 bases from J, with 10 bases between. The germline CDR1 and CDR2 sequences are SGHRS and YFSETQ. CDR3 sequence: CASSLMPLTNTGELFF. The DNA of the CDR3 is TGCGCCAGCAGCTTGATGCCCCTTACGAACACCGGGGAGCTGTTTTTT.

The rearrangement links TRBV5-1 to TRBJ1-4, with TRBD1 as a possible D gene (6 bases). The V gene lost 0 bases and the J gene lost 8 bases, with 14 bases spanning the gap. The CDR3 is 15 amino acids. Germline CDR1 reads SGHRS; CDR2 reads YFSETQ. CDR3 region: CASSLASQGGEKLFF. CDR3 coding DNA: TGCGCCAGCAGCTTGGCTTCACAGGGAGGAGAAAAACTGTTTTTT.

The chain joins TRBV9 to TRBJ2-1; 9 positions agree with TRBD1. This CDR3 contains 15 residues. CDR1 SGDLS and CDR2 YYNGEE come from the germline V gene. With V trimmed by 4 bases and J by 3 bases, 5 bases remained unmatched. CDR3 nucleotides: TGTGCCAGCAGCTCGTGGACAGGGGACTACAATGAGCAGTTCTTC. This gives the protein CASSSWTGDYNEQFF.

A few counts support this clone. This chain joins TRBV28 and TRBJ2-7, with D possibly TRBD2 on 5 matching bases. This CDR3 has 14 amino acids. The germline gives CDR1 MDHEN, CDR2 SYDVKM. The V end was cut by 4 bases, the J end by 1 base, with 11 bases between. CDR3 DNA sequence: TGTGCCAGCAGTTATGGCGGGCCTTCCTACGAGCAGTACTTC. It codes for CASSYGGPSYEQYF. Full variable domain (remainder filled in from reference TRBV28 and TRBJ2-7): DVKVTQSSRYLVKRTGEKVFLECVQDMDHENMFWYRQDPGLGLRLIYFSYDVKMKEKGDIPEGYSVSREKKERFSLILESASTNQTSMYLCASSYGGPSYEQYFGPGTRLTVT.

The chain uses TRBV6-5 and TRBJ1-6; D possibly corresponds to TRBD1 (6 bases). The CDR3 covers 16 residues. Trimming cost V 4 bases and J 7 bases, with 17 bases left between them. Germline CDR1 and CDR2: MNHEY and SVGAGI. The CDR3 region has the DNA TGTGCCAGCAGTTTATACCCGGACAGCGTCAATTCACCCCTCCACTTT. This encodes CASSLYPDSVNSPLHF.

The V call is TRBV4-3, the J call TRBJ2-5; D uncertain. Germline V gene data show CDR1 as LGHNA and CDR2 as YSLEER. The CDR3 sequence is 14 residues long. V lost 0 bases to trimming and J lost 2 bases, with 7 bases between them. The CDR3 here is CASSQDLRQETQYF. The DNA for the CDR3 is TGCGCCAGCAGCCAAGATTTAAGGCAAGAGACCCAGTACTTC.

V and J are TRBV29-1 and TRBJ2-1; TRBD1 matches 7 bases. With 7 bases clipped from V and 8 bases from J, the junction kept 11 bases outside the gene matches. CDR3 length: 13 amino acids. Germline V gene lookup returns CDR1 SQVTM and CDR2 ANQGSEA. The CDR3 reads CSDGTEMGDEQFF. DNA of the CDR3: TGCAGCGATGGGACAGAGATGGGCGATGAGCAGTTCTTC.

This chain connects TRBV7-3 to TRBJ2-2, with 7 bases identical to TRBD1. Germline CDR1 reads SGHTA; CDR2 reads FQGTGA. J was trimmed by 5 bases and V by 5 bases; bases with no gene match: 8. This CDR3 is 15 amino acids long. The CDR3 region is CASSARQGGTGELFF. CDR3 sequence (DNA): TGTGCCAGCAGCGCAAGACAGGGCGGGACCGGGGAGCTGTTTTTT.

The gene calls are TRBV4-3 and TRBJ2-3; D gene uncertain. Germline CDR1 reads LGHNA; CDR2 reads YSLEER. The CDR3 runs to 17 residues. V was pared by 0 bases and J by 2 bases, with 15 bases between. The CDR3 nucleotides are TGCGCCAGCAGCCAAGAAGGATTCCAAACATTCACAGATACGCAGTATTTT. Encoded protein: CASSQEGFQTFTDTQYF.

The CDR3: CASSQDALSSGANVLTF. The DNA for the CDR3 is TGCGCCAGCAGCCAAGACGCCCTCAGCTCTGGGGCCAACGTCCTGACTTTC. The chain carries TRBV4-1 and TRBJ2-6; no clear D. Germline-derived CDR1 and CDR2 are MGHRA and YSYEKL. V lost 0 bases to trimming and J lost 0 bases, with 9 bases between them. The CDR3 runs 17 residues.

The chain carries TRBV7-9 and TRBJ1-6; TRBD1 matches at 7 bases. The CDR3 is 15 residues long. Germline V CDR1 and CDR2: SEHNR, FQNEAQ (reference sequence). The V and J ends lost 0 bases and 9 bases, in that order; junction bases with no gene match: 5. The CDR3 spells CASSLATGFRSPLHF. CDR3 DNA sequence: TGTGCCAGCAGCTTAGCGACAGGGTTCCGTTCACCCCTCCACTTT.

V gene TRBV6-5 combines with J gene TRBJ2-4; a weak D match, TRBD1 (5 bases). The CDR3 extends over 14 amino acids. The germline V gene encodes CDR1 MNHEY and CDR2 SVGAGI. Trimming cost V 2 bases and J 1 base, with 6 bases left between them. Written as DNA, the CDR3 is TGTGCCAGCAGTTACCCAGGGGCCAAAAACATTCAGTACTTC. It encodes CASSYPGAKNIQYF.

The chain joins TRBV11-2 to TRBJ1-1; D is perhaps TRBD1 (6 bases). The CDR3 is 14 amino acids. V was shortened by 6 bases and J by 8 bases, with 19 bases between the two germline ends. Germline V gene data show CDR1 as SGHAT and CDR2 as FQNNGV. CDR3 nucleotides: TGTGCCAGCAGAGTACAGGGTTCTGGTCCCGAAGCTTTCTTT. It yields the protein CASRVQGSGPEAFF.

This clone was found once. The chain carries TRBV6-6 and TRBJ1-1; the D is unclear. The germline V gene encodes CDR1 MNHNY and CDR2 SVGAGI (reference sequence). Trimming took off 5 bases at V and 1 base at J, with 5 bases between the two ends. This CDR3 has 12 amino acids. Here the CDR3 reads CASSTSNTEAFF. The CDR3, as DNA: TGTGCCAGCAGTACATCGAACACTGAAGCTTTCTTT.

CDR3 DNA: TGTGCCAGCAGCCAATCGGGGGGAGCGGGGTATGCAGATACGCAGTATTTT. Amino acids: CASSQSGGAGYADTQYF. The chain recombines TRBV7-6 with TRBJ2-3; 7 bases line up with TRBD2. After removal of 5 bases from V and 4 bases from J, the junction contained 15 bases not matched to a gene. The CDR3 extends over 17 amino acids. Germline V CDR1 and CDR2: SGHVS, FNYEAQ.

The chain recombines TRBV12-3 or TRBV12-4 with TRBJ2-5; TRBD1 might be the D (5 bases). CDR3 length: 12 amino acids. The V and J ends lost 5 bases and 5 bases respectively, with 9 bases between them. CDR3 coding DNA: TGTGCCAGCAGTCTCAGGGTGGAGACCCAGTACTTC. Its translation is CASSLRVETQYF.

This chain links TRBV7-8 with TRBJ2-7, with 7 bases that match TRBD2. V was pared by 5 bases and J by 2 bases, with 15 bases of the junction left unmatched. CDR3 length: 17 residues. From germline, CDR1 is SGHVS and CDR2 FQNEAQ. The CDR3 spells CASSPRPGGRQTYEQYF. CDR3 DNA sequence: TGTGCCAGCAGCCCGCGCCCGGGGGGACGCCAGACCTACGAGCAGTACTTC.

By proportion, this clone is medium-sized. The chain joins TRBV7-8 to TRBJ1-2, with D unclear. V lost 8 bases and J 0 bases, leaving 19 bases between the germline ends. There are 16 residues in the CDR3. Germline V gene lookup returns CDR1 SGHVS and CDR2 FQNEAQ. Here the CDR3 reads CASRLTAGRPNYGYTF. The CDR3 DNA reads TGTGCCAGCCGCCTCACGGCAGGACGTCCTAACTATGGCTACACCTTC.

In its sample, this clone was seen once. The chain couples TRBV18 to TRBJ2-1; TRBD1 aligns across 7 bases. After removal of 5 bases from V and 5 bases from J, the junction contained 12 bases not matched to a gene. Germline CDR1 and CDR2: KGHSH and LQKENI. This CDR3 is built from 16 residues. For the CDR3, the DNA is TGTGCCAGCTCATTTACCGGGACAGCGGCGAACAATGAGCAGTTCTTC. This encodes CASSFTGTAANNEQFF.